This TCR beta chain was captured by sequencing in a study of cytomegalovirus exposure and HLA in healthy donors. Findings of the study overall: There were 150 to 200 TCR beta chains listed as cytomegalovirus-associated.

The CDR3 covers 14 residues. Trimming pared 4 bases from V and 10 bases from J, leaving 14 bases between. Germline CDR1 reads MRHNA; CDR2 reads SNTAGT. A note on this clone: No antigen is known for it.

Clones were sequenced by immunoSEQ multiplex PCR, and TCRdb holds only the in-frame ones, with some missing. The sample shows approximately 150,000 clones, 85% of them seen only once. The sequence came from a man under 40 in good health and CMV-seropositive. The chain couples TRBV6-4 to TRBJ1-6; D might be TRBD1 (6 bases). The material sequenced was PBMCs. The CDR3 bases are TGTGCCAGCAGTGTAACAGGGTCCGAATCACCCCTCCACTTT. It is translated as CASSVTGSESPLHF.